One and the same sample provided the 30 T cell receptor beta chains below, sequenced in a study of blood T cells in healthy people across ages. Combining a sample-barcoded 5' primer with a J-beta primer mix, a second PCR ran for roughly 7 to 11 cycles. TCRdb re-called the 5' RACE reads with MiXCR, one entry per CDR3 protein. The sample has about 640,000 distinct CDR3 sequences; 58% are singletons. The material sequenced was blood. Receptors originate from a man in his 60s in good health.

This chain connects TRBV6-5 to TRBJ2-3, with TRBD1 as a possible D gene (7 bases). The germline V and J ends were trimmed by 3 bases and 5 bases, with 12 bases remaining between them. Germline CDR1 and CDR2: MNHEY and SVGAGI. The CDR3 spans 14 residues. The CDR3 region has the DNA TGTGCCAGCAGTTATGGAGGGGGCCGAGATACGCAGTATTTT. This sequence encodes CASSYGGGRDTQYF.

This clonotype was found a few times. The chain employs TRBV14 and TRBJ2-5, with 9 bases identical to TRBD1. CDR3 length equals 19 residues. CDR1 is SGHDN, CDR2 FVKESK, per germline. V trimming: 0 bases; J trimming: 8 bases; junction bases outside the gene matches: 19. The CDR3 DNA follows: TGTGCCAGCAGCCAAGATCGGGGGACAGGGACCGTCGGGGGTAAAACCCAGTACTTC. Its translation is CASSQDRGTGTVGGKTQYF.

This clonotype came up a few times. The chain recombines TRBV4-2 with TRBJ2-3; maybe TRBD2 (6 bases). Deletions cut 8 bases from V and 0 bases from J, with 12 bases between. The CDR3 length is 14 residues. Looked up from germline, CDR1 is LGHNA and CDR2 is YNFKEQ. The CDR3 DNA reads TGTGCCAGCGGGTCGGGGGAGAGCACAGATACGCAGTATTTT. This sequence encodes CASGSGESTDTQYF.

The gene calls are TRBV15 and TRBJ1-6, with TRBD1 matching 8 bases. Trimming removed 1 base from V and 4 bases from J; junction bases left unmatched: 6. The CDR3 is 17 residues long. In germline, CDR1 is LNHNV, CDR2 YYDKDF (reference sequence). CDR3 coding DNA: TGTGCCACCAGCAGAGGTCCCGGACAGGGTTATAATTCACCCCTCCACTTT. This sequence encodes CATSRGPGQGYNSPLHF. The full variable domain, its missing parts supplied by reference TRBV15 and TRBJ1-6, is DAMVIQNPRYQVTQFGKPVTLSCSQTLNHNVMYWYQQKSSQAPKLLFHYYDKDFNNEADTPDNFQSRRPNTSFCFLDIRSPGLGDTAMYLCATSRGPGQGYNSPLHFGNGTRLTVT.

This clonotype turned up a few times. The chain is built from TRBV12-3 or TRBV12-4 and TRBJ2-3; D is unresolved. The CDR3 loop spans 13 amino acids. V was pared by 7 bases and J by 6 bases, with 14 bases between. The CDR3 protein is CASTKGRLDTQYF. For the CDR3, the DNA is TGTGCCAGCACTAAAGGACGGTTGGATACGCAGTATTTT.

This clonotype has a single count. V usage is TRBV10-3 and J usage is TRBJ2-1; 11 bases map to TRBD2. Germline lookup yields CDR1 ENHRY and CDR2 SYGVKD. The CDR3 has 17 amino acids. V was pared by 6 bases and J by 0 bases, with 7 bases of the junction left unmatched. The CDR3 is CAISKSSGGSSYNEQFF. CDR3 sequence (DNA): TGTGCCATCAGCAAATCTAGCGGGGGGAGCTCCTACAATGAGCAGTTCTTC.

This clonotype was counted many times. The rearrangement joins TRBV7-9 to TRBJ2-1; no clear D. V was shortened by 1 base and J by 5 bases, with 12 bases between the two germline ends. Germline assignment: CDR1 SEHNR and CDR2 FQNEAQ (reference sequence). The CDR3 extends over 15 amino acids. CDR3 in amino acids: CASSLGDRAHNEQFF. The CDR3, as DNA: TGTGCCAGCAGCTTAGGGGATAGAGCCCACAATGAGCAGTTCTTC.

This chain connects TRBV5-1 to TRBJ1-2, with TRBD1 identical over 9 bases. The germline V gene encodes CDR1 SGHRS and CDR2 YFSETQ. V lost 1 base, J lost 4 bases, and 5 bases stayed unmatched. The CDR3 loop spans 15 amino acids. This CDR3 reads CASSLRDREGYGYTF. The CDR3, as DNA: TGCGCCAGCAGCTTGCGGGACAGGGAAGGCTATGGCTACACCTTC.

The CDR3 DNA reads TGTGCCAGCAGTGACCCCGCACAGGGGAACTATGGCTACACCTTC. Translating gives CASSDPAQGNYGYTF. The V call is TRBV6-6, the J call TRBJ1-2; 7 nucleotides line up with TRBD1. V dropped 5 bases and J dropped 2; count of bases not matched to a gene: 8. The V gene's germline CDR1 is MNHNY and CDR2 SVGAGI (reference sequence). The CDR3 runs to 15 residues.

This clonotype was seen once. The V and J genes are TRBV20-1 and TRBJ2-1, with 7 bases identical to TRBD2. The germline V gene encodes CDR1 DFQATT and CDR2 SNEGSKA (reference sequence). V trimming: 4 bases; J trimming: 6 bases; junction bases outside the gene matches: 15. This CDR3 contains 16 residues. This chain's CDR3 is CSATPAGLKIINEQFF. The DNA of the CDR3 is TGCAGTGCTACCCCAGCGGGGCTTAAGATAATCAATGAGCAGTTCTTC.

About this clonotype: A single base separates this from a much larger clone, so it may be a read error. This chain joins TRBV21-1 and TRBJ2-3. TRBV21-1 is listed as a pseudogene. The CDR3 loop spans 14 amino acids. CDR3 loop: CASSIHSRKDTQYF. The CDR3 DNA reads TGTGCCAGCAGCATACACAGCCGGAAAGATACGCAGTATTTT.

This chain connects TRBV6-2 or TRBV6-3 to TRBJ1-6, with a possible D match to TRBD1 (6 bases). The CDR3 consists of 15 residues. The ends were cut back, 0 bases at V and 7 bases at J, with 10 bases in the middle. In germline, CDR1 is MNHEY, CDR2 SVGEGT. In DNA form, the CDR3 reads TGTGCCAGCAGTTACTCGGCAGGGGACAATTCACCCCTCCACTTT. This encodes CASSYSAGDNSPLHF.

The V call is TRBV20-1, the J call TRBJ1-2; no reliable D call. Trimming took off 3 bases at V and 0 bases at J, with 8 bases between the two ends. The CDR3 spans 13 residues. Looked up from germline, CDR1 is DFQATT and CDR2 is SNEGSKA (reference sequence). The CDR3 DNA follows: TGCAGTGCTAGTTCCCATCCTAACTATGGCTACACCTTC. Amino acids: CSASSHPNYGYTF.

The V and J genes are TRBV6-6 and TRBJ2-3, with TRBD2 as a possible D gene (6 bases). The CDR3 has 14 residues. Trimming shortened V by 6 bases and J by 7 bases, and 17 bases separated the two germline ends. CDR1 is MNHNY and CDR2 is SVGAGI in the germline V gene (reference sequence). This chain's CDR3 is CASSLGAAGYTQYF. The CDR3 bases are TGTGCCAGCAGCCTAGGAGCGGCGGGGTATACGCAGTATTTT.

This chain joins TRBV24-1 and TRBJ2-1; weak D call: TRBD1 (5 bases). In germline, CDR1 is KGHDR, CDR2 SFDVKD. The CDR3 totals 15 residues. V was shortened by 0 bases and J by 4 bases, with 9 bases between the two germline ends. The CDR3 spells CATSDLGATYNEQFF. Written as DNA, the CDR3 is TGTGCCACCAGTGATTTGGGGGCCACTTACAATGAGCAGTTCTTC.

This clonotype was seen only a few times. The chain has TRBV7-9 and TRBJ1-4; tentative D call: TRBD1 (5 bases). Per the germline V gene, CDR1 is SEHNR and CDR2 is FQNEAQ (reference sequence). The CDR3 sequence is 12 residues long. The V end lost 2 bases, the J end lost 12 bases, and 10 bases lay between the germline ends. The CDR3 protein is CASSLRGVELFF. The CDR3 region has the DNA TGTGCCAGCAGCTTAAGAGGGGTAGAACTGTTTTTT.

The chain joins TRBV4-1 to TRBJ1-2; 8 nucleotides match TRBD1. The ends lost 2 bases at V and 5 bases at J; junction bases unmatched: 4. The V gene's germline CDR1 is MGHRA and CDR2 YSYEKL. CDR3 length equals 14 residues. The CDR3 nucleotides are TGCGCCAGCAGCCAAAGGACAGGGAAATATGGCTACACCTTC. This gives the protein CASSQRTGKYGYTF.

This clonotype has just a few counts. This rearrangement joins TRBV20-1 to TRBJ2-4; perhaps D is TRBD1 or TRBD2 (6 bases each). This CDR3 spans 14 amino acids. Germline CDR1 is DFQATT and CDR2 is SNEGSKA (reference sequence). V lost 1 base and J lost 9, with 16 bases in between. The CDR3 bases are TGCAGTGCTAGAGTACCGCGGGACAAAGGCATTCAGTACTTC. It yields the protein CSARVPRDKGIQYF.

The rearrangement links TRBV20-1 to TRBJ2-4, with D possibly matching TRBD2 (5 bases). The CDR3 is 13 amino acids. V lost 3 bases to trimming and J lost 8 bases, with 14 bases between them. Germline V CDR1 and CDR2: DFQATT, SNEGSKA (reference sequence). This chain's CDR3 is CSARPVLGDIQYF. The CDR3 nucleotides read TGCAGTGCTAGGCCGGTCCTCGGGGACATTCAGTACTTC.

This clonotype was seen at least ten times. The rearrangement links TRBV29-1 to TRBJ2-7, with TRBD1 as a possible D gene (6 bases). The V end was cut by 1 base, the J end by 2 bases, with 6 bases between. CDR3 length equals 12 residues. Germline values: CDR1 SQVTM, CDR2 ANQGSEA. The DNA of the CDR3 is TGCAGCGTTGAAGGGACAGCCTACGAGCAGTACTTC. This encodes CSVEGTAYEQYF.

The genes are TRBV4-2 and TRBJ2-3, with D possibly being TRBD2 (6 bases). V was cut by 0 bases and J by 10 bases, with 14 bases left in between. The germline V gene has CDR1 LGHNA and CDR2 YNFKEQ. CDR3 length equals 14 residues. CDR3 coding DNA: TGTGCCAGCAGCCAAGAGTCTCGGGAGCTCGCGCAGTATTTT. Encoded protein: CASSQESRELAQYF.

The rearrangement joins TRBV11-2 to TRBJ2-3, with 7 bases fitting TRBD1. CDR3 length: 17 residues. Unmatched junction bases numbered 14, after V lost 5 bases and J lost 3 bases. Germline values: CDR1 SGHAT, CDR2 FQNNGV. The CDR3 loop reads CASSPLPPGQRTDTQYF. The CDR3 nucleotides are TGTGCCAGCAGCCCACTCCCACCGGGACAGCGGACAGATACGCAGTATTTT.

In its sample, this clonotype was seen a few times. The V gene is TRBV20-1, the J gene TRBJ2-5; D may be TRBD2 (7 bases). The CDR3 contains 16 residues. Trimming took 2 bases from V and 5 from J, leaving 21 bases between them. Germline V gene data show CDR1 as DFQATT and CDR2 as SNEGSKA (reference sequence). Written as DNA, the CDR3 is TGCAGTGCTAGATCGTGGGGGGGCTCGGTTTGGGAGACCCAGTACTTC. As protein: CSARSWGGSVWETQYF.

In its sample, this clonotype was seen many times. The V and J genes are TRBV29-1 and TRBJ2-7; tentatively, D is TRBD1 (6 bases). Trimming shortened V by 7 bases and J by 8 bases, and 24 bases separated the two germline ends. This CDR3 region has 14 residues. Germline V gives CDR1 SQVTM, CDR2 ANQGSEA. The CDR3 here is CSAKRQEGGMKQYF. CDR3 bases: TGCAGCGCTAAGAGACAGGAAGGGGGAATGAAGCAGTACTTC.

This sequence joins TRBV20-1 and TRBJ1-1; 9 bases are shared with TRBD1. The CDR3 is 14 residues long. Germline V gene sequence: CDR1 DFQATT, CDR2 SNEGSKA (reference sequence). With 8 bases clipped from V and 2 bases from J, the junction kept 9 bases outside the gene matches. Written as DNA, the CDR3 is TGCAGTACCCAGAACAGGGGGCTTAACACTGAAGCTTTCTTT. This translates into CSTQNRGLNTEAFF.

V and J are TRBV20-1 and TRBJ2-7; possibly TRBD1 for D (5 bases). This CDR3 is 16 amino acids long. Germline V gene data show CDR1 as DFQATT and CDR2 as SNEGSKA (reference sequence). The V end lost 0 bases, the J end lost 7 bases, and 22 bases lay between the germline ends. The CDR3 is CSARDWGTALGNEQYF. The CDR3 DNA is TGCAGTGCTAGAGATTGGGGCACGGCGTTAGGCAATGAGCAGTACTTC.

This clonotype turned up a few times. This sequence joins TRBV11-2 and TRBJ2-4; D remains unclear. Trimming shortened V by 5 bases and J by 6 bases, and 8 bases separated the two germline ends. This CDR3 contains 12 residues. CDR1 SGHAT and CDR2 FQNNGV come from the germline V gene. The CDR3 here is CASSTTSNIQYF. The CDR3 DNA is TGTGCCAGCAGCACGACATCAAACATTCAGTACTTC.

This chain uses TRBV12-3 or TRBV12-4 with TRBJ2-5; D possibly uses TRBD1 or TRBD2 (5 bases each). Trimming took 9 bases from V and 0 from J, leaving 20 bases between them. The CDR3 contains 16 residues. The CDR3 is CARSFGADKYQETQYF. The CDR3 region has the DNA TGTGCCAGGTCGTTCGGGGCAGACAAGTACCAAGAGACCCAGTACTTC.

The chain employs TRBV12-3 or TRBV12-4 and TRBJ1-2, with TRBD1 matching over 12 bases. With 5 bases clipped from V and 8 bases from J, the junction kept 9 bases outside the gene matches. This CDR3 comprises 15 residues. The CDR3 nucleotides read TGTGCCAGCAGTGCCCCGGGACAGGGGGCTAAGGGCTACACCTTC. This sequence encodes CASSAPGQGAKGYTF.

With regard to this clonotype: A read error may account for a junction end that differs from germline. The chain is built from TRBV5-1 and TRBJ1-4; possible D gene TRBD1, 5 bases. The CDR3 consists of 13 residues. Germline CDR1 SGHRS, CDR2 YFSETQ. In nucleotides, the CDR3 is TGCGCCAGCAGCCTGGGACCGGGTGAAAAACCGTTTTTT. Translated, it gives CASSLGPGEKPFF.